The rows below give T cell receptor beta chains drawn from one sample of a study of CD8+ T cells in alopecia areata. This table comes from immunoSEQ multiplex PCR, and its TCRdb copy is limited to in-frame clones, with some not included. The table shows 120,000 or so clones, with around two fifths occurring only once. Sequences were obtained from CD4+ T cells sorted from blood. These receptors all stem from a human donor with alopecia areata. The CDR3 runs from the conserved cysteine through the conserved F or W. The D gene is left open where the match is weak. Only some rows state a clone size, as once, few, many or a class for expanded clones.

14,NA,TRBJ1-5,TRBV30,NA,CAWSGRRQSQPQHF,TGTGCCTGGAGTGGGCGACGACAGTCTCAGCCCCAGCATTTT
17,NA,TRBJ2-7,TRBV23-1,few,CASSQARSGGRPYEQYF,TGCGCCAGCAGTCAAGCAAGGTCTGGGGGCCGACCCTACGAGCAGTACTTC
13,NA,TRBJ1-1,TRBV29-1,NA,CSVGSSGVTEAFF,TGCAGCGTTGGGTCAAGCGGTGTCACTGAAGCTTTCTTT
18,NA,TRBJ2-6,TRBV19,few,CASSVKGYPTSGANVLTF,TGTGCCAGTAGTGTGAAGGGTTATCCTACCTCTGGGGCCAACGTCCTGACTTTC
15,TRBD2,TRBJ2-7,TRBV7-9,NA,CASSLKGGRDNEQYF,TGTGCCAGCAGCTTAAAGGGCGGGAGGGACAACGAGCAGTACTTC
13,NA,TRBJ2-3,TRBV30,many,CAWGRRRADTQYF,TGTGCCTGGGGGAGGAGGCGGGCAGATACGCAGTATTTT
13,NA,TRBJ1-4,TRBV29-1,NA,CSVLQGPGEKLFF,TGCAGCGTGCTGCAGGGGCCAGGTGAAAAACTGTTTTTT
14,NA,TRBJ2-7,TRBV2,NA,CASSSLGRLYEQYF,TGTGCCAGCAGCTCCCTAGGTCGCCTCTACGAGCAGTACTTC
10,TRBD1,TRBJ1-1,TRBV29-1,NA,CSGGQGEAFF,TGCAGCGGGGGACAGGGTGAAGCTTTCTTT
16,NA,TRBJ2-1,TRBV11-2,NA,CASSLGLATRYNEQFF,TGTGCCAGCAGCTTAGGGCTAGCTACACGATACAATGAGCAGTTCTTC